These 25 T cell receptor beta chains came from one sample sequenced in a study of OX40 agonist ivuxolimab in advanced cancers. Profiling relied on immunoSEQ multiplex PCR, and the TCRdb table lists in-frame clones only, not all of them. This table has roughly 43,000 clones, around 87% appearing once. Specimen: CD4+ or CD8+ T cells sorted from blood, collected in a trial of the OX40 agonist ivuxolimab. Receptors originate from an adult with an advanced solid tumor such as melanoma, head and neck, liver or kidney cancer.

This sequence joins TRBV4-2 and TRBJ2-5; TRBD2 matches 12 bases. V was pared by 7 bases and J by 5 bases, with 8 bases of the junction left unmatched. Germline V gene data show CDR1 as LGHNA and CDR2 as YNFKEQ. The CDR3 is made up of 15 amino acids. The CDR3 sequence: CASTPSGGAGETQYF. The CDR3 nucleotides are TGTGCCAGCACCCCTAGCGGGGGGGCTGGGGAGACCCAGTACTTC.

The chain links TRBV7-2 to TRBJ2-7, with 9 bases lining up with TRBD2. Germline V gene data show CDR1 as SGHTA and CDR2 as FQGNSA. There are 14 residues in the CDR3. V shed 3 bases, J shed 6 bases, and the junction held 6 bases outside the gene matches. The CDR3 DNA is TGTGCCAGCAGCTTTAGCGGGAGAGTGTTCGAGCAGTACTTC. This encodes CASSFSGRVFEQYF.

The genes are TRBV5-6 and TRBJ2-5; a possible D gene is TRBD2 (5 bases). This CDR3 contains 15 residues. Germline V gene data show CDR1 as SGHDT and CDR2 as YYEEEE. V was clipped by 2 bases and J by 2 bases, with 13 bases between them. CDR3 protein: CASSFGERPQETQYF. For the CDR3, the DNA is TGTGCCAGCAGCTTTGGGGAGCGACCTCAAGAGACCCAGTACTTC.

The chain combines TRBV25-1 with TRBJ2-7, with a possible D match to TRBD2 (5 bases). The CDR3 spans 15 residues. Germline CDR1 is MGHDK and CDR2 is SYGVNS. Deletions cut 1 base from V and 7 bases from J, with 17 bases between. CDR3 loop: CASSESQRTANEQYF. The CDR3 DNA is TGTGCCAGCAGTGAATCCCAGCGGACTGCCAATGAGCAGTACTTC.

The chain joins TRBV19 to TRBJ2-1, with TRBD2 identical over 7 bases. Trimming removed 6 bases from V and 9 bases from J; junction bases left unmatched: 8. CDR1 LNHDA and CDR2 SQIVND come from the germline V gene (reference sequence). The CDR3 sequence is 13 residues long. DNA of the CDR3: TGTGCCAGTAGCCGACTAGCACCGAGTGAGCAGTTCTTC. Its protein product is CASSRLAPSEQFF.

This clone was picked up one time. V usage is TRBV5-6 and J usage is TRBJ2-7, with D perhaps TRBD2 (5 bases). The CDR3 length is 14 residues. V was cut by 2 bases and J by 5 bases, with 14 bases left in between. CDR1 SGHDT and CDR2 YYEEEE come from the germline V gene. The CDR3 protein is CASSLLPGSHEQYF. The CDR3 DNA follows: TGTGCCAGCAGCTTACTTCCGGGGTCCCACGAGCAGTACTTC.

The J gene is TRBJ2-7, the V gene TRBV4-2, with TRBD1 matching over 8 bases. Germline V gene data show CDR1 as LGHNA and CDR2 as YNFKEQ. The CDR3 consists of 16 residues. Trimming removed 1 base from V and 4 bases from J; junction bases left unmatched: 9. DNA for the CDR3: TGTGCCAGCAGCCAAGCTGCGGGACAGGAAAATTACGAGCAGTACTTC. This codes for CASSQAAGQENYEQYF.

In DNA, the CDR3 is TGTGCCACGTCTGCTAGGGCCGCTGTCTATGAGCAGTTCTTC. This codes for CATSARAAVYEQFF. This chain links TRBV7-2 with TRBJ2-1; no clear D. Germline lookup yields CDR1 SGHTA and CDR2 FQGNSA. This CDR3 has 14 residues. The V gene lost 10 bases and the J gene lost 8 bases, with 21 bases spanning the gap.

V usage is TRBV7-3 and J usage is TRBJ2-5, with D perhaps matching TRBD1 or TRBD2 (5 bases each). V was trimmed by 0 bases and J by 5 bases, leaving 16 bases between them. This CDR3 spans 16 amino acids. Germline CDR1 and CDR2: SGHTA and FQGTGA. The CDR3 loop reads CASSLTPGTHRETQYF. The CDR3 nucleotides are TGTGCCAGCAGCTTAACCCCAGGGACCCACAGGGAGACCCAGTACTTC.

This clone occurred once. The J gene is TRBJ2-5, the V gene TRBV9; D call uncertain. V dropped 6 bases and J dropped 1 base, with 10 bases sitting between them. Germline V CDR1 and CDR2: SGDLS, YYNGEE. The CDR3 is made up of 13 amino acids. The CDR3: CASTSRLQETQYF. The CDR3, as DNA: TGTGCCAGCACCTCGAGGCTCCAAGAGACCCAGTACTTC.

The rearrangement uses TRBV27 and TRBJ2-4; possibly TRBD1 or TRBD2 for D (5 bases each). Looked up from germline, CDR1 is MNHEY and CDR2 is SMNVEV (reference sequence). This CDR3 comprises 12 residues. Trimming removed 9 bases at V and 6 bases at J, with 12 bases between. The CDR3 reads CASDKGPNIQYF. DNA of the CDR3: TGTGCCAGTGATAAGGGACCAAACATTCAGTACTTC.

The chain recombines TRBV28 with TRBJ1-2; D perhaps matches TRBD1 (5 bases). This CDR3 comprises 12 residues. Looked up from germline, CDR1 is MDHEN and CDR2 is SYDVKM. Deletions cut 4 bases from V and 8 bases from J, with 11 bases between. CDR3 coding DNA: TGTGCCAGCAGTTCGGTCCGGGGCGGCTACACCTTC. Protein sequence: CASSSVRGGYTF.

The table lists this clone with a count of one. The gene calls are TRBV2 and TRBJ1-4; D may be TRBD1 (6 bases). The CDR3 spans 15 residues. Germline-derived CDR1 and CDR2 are SNHLY and FYNNEI. Trimming shortened V by 0 bases and J by 3 bases, and 8 bases separated the two germline ends. The CDR3 bases are TGTGCCAGCAGTGAAGCGGGGGCCCCTAATGAAAAACTGTTTTTT. Amino acids: CASSEAGAPNEKLFF.

The rearrangement links TRBV28 to TRBJ2-1; 7 nucleotides align to TRBD1. The V gene's germline CDR1 is MDHEN and CDR2 SYDVKM. The CDR3 is made up of 14 amino acids. V lost 1 base to trimming and J lost 11 bases; unmatched junction nucleotides: 8. The CDR3 loop is CASSLFSGTAKQFF. CDR3 in DNA: TGTGCCAGCAGTTTATTCTCCGGGACAGCAAAGCAGTTCTTC. The variable domain in full, with the rest retrieved from reference TRBV28 and TRBJ2-1, is DVKVTQSSRYLVKRTGEKVFLECVQDMDHENMFWYRQDPGLGLRLIYFSYDVKMKEKGDIPEGYSVSREKKERFSLILESASTNQTSMYLCASSLFSGTAKQFFGPGTRLTVL.

The J gene is TRBJ1-4, the V gene TRBV9; the D is unclear. The CDR3 contains 14 residues. The germline V gene encodes CDR1 SGDLS and CDR2 YYNGEE. Trimming took 4 bases from V and 8 from J, leaving 15 bases between them. The CDR3 is CASSPTAQGEKLFF. Written as DNA, the CDR3 is TGTGCCAGCAGCCCCACAGCTCAAGGAGAAAAACTGTTTTTT. Combining the CDR3 with reference TRBV9 and TRBJ1-4 gives the whole variable domain DSGVTQTPKHLITATGQRVTLRCSPRSGDLSVYWYQQSLDQGLQFLIQYYNGEERAKGNILERFSAQQFPDLHSELNLSSLELGDSALYFCASSPTAQGEKLFFGSGTQLSVL.

The V and J genes are TRBV28 and TRBJ2-1; tentative D call: TRBD1 (6 bases). V lost 3 bases, J lost 4 bases, and 10 bases lay in between. The CDR3 is made up of 14 amino acids. The germline V gene has CDR1 MDHEN and CDR2 SYDVKM. The CDR3 loop is CASSLAGQYNEQFF. For the CDR3, the DNA is TGTGCCAGCAGTTTGGCTGGACAGTACAATGAGCAGTTCTTC.

In this sample, this clone turned up once. The J gene is TRBJ2-7, the V gene TRBV21-1; the tabulated D call, TRBD1, remains unverified against the DNA. TRBV21-1 is described as a pseudogene. The CDR3 runs 13 residues. CDR3 sequence reads: CASSKGQLYEQYF. The DNA for the CDR3 is TGTGCCAGCAGCAAGGGACAACTTTACGAGCAGTACTTC.

The chain couples TRBV30 to TRBJ2-2, with 11 bases identical to TRBD2. The CDR3 totals 15 residues. Germline V gives CDR1 GTSNPN, CDR2 SVGIG (reference sequence). V dropped 4 bases and J dropped 5; count of bases not matched to a gene: 6. CDR3 DNA sequence: TGTGCCTGGACTCTAGCGGGGGGTGATACCGGGGAGCTGTTTTTT. As protein: CAWTLAGGDTGELFF.

V usage is TRBV28 and J usage is TRBJ2-1, with 7 bases fitting TRBD2. Germline CDR1 is MDHEN and CDR2 is SYDVKM. The V and J ends lost 4 bases and 8 bases, in that order; junction bases with no gene match: 11. The CDR3 is made up of 15 amino acids. CDR3 sequence reads: CASSSLAELNDEQFF. The CDR3 bases are TGTGCCAGCAGTTCGCTAGCGGAGCTAAACGATGAGCAGTTCTTC.

This clone appeared once. CDR3 protein: CASSQEVTGGGLDTEAFF. DNA for the CDR3: TGCGCCAGCAGCCAAGAGGTAACAGGGGGAGGATTAGACACTGAAGCTTTCTTT. This sequence joins TRBV4-1 and TRBJ1-1; TRBD1 agrees at 8 bases. The CDR3 is 18 residues long. Germline CDR1 MGHRA, CDR2 YSYEKL. The V segment lost 0 bases and the J segment 3 bases; nucleotides outside the gene matches: 12.

This clone has just one count. The V gene is TRBV2, the J gene TRBJ1-6; tentatively, D is TRBD1 (5 bases). The germline V gene encodes CDR1 SNHLY and CDR2 FYNNEI. The CDR3 contains 15 residues. Trimming pared 6 bases from V and 10 bases from J, leaving 19 bases between. The CDR3 nucleotides read TGTGCCAGCAGACAGGCCGGGTCCCTATCCTCACCCCTCCACTTT. The encoded protein is CASRQAGSLSSPLHF. The full variable domain, with the rest looked up from reference TRBV2 and TRBJ1-6, is EPEVTQTPSHQVTQMGQEVILRCVPISNHLYFYWYRQILGQKVEFLVSFYNNEISEKSEIFDDQFSVERPDGSNFTLKIRSTKLEDSAMYFCASRQAGSLSSPLHFGNGTRLTVT.

This clone came up a few times. CDR3 DNA: TGTGCCATCAGCGCAGGGGACCGAAATTATGGCTACACCTTC. Amino acid sequence: CAISAGDRNYGYTF. The rearrangement links TRBV10-3 to TRBJ1-2; possible D gene TRBD1, 6 bases. Germline V gives CDR1 ENHRY, CDR2 SYGVKD. V lost 6 bases and J lost 5, with 16 bases in between. CDR3 length: 14 residues.

Only one count was recorded for this clone. The gene calls are TRBV28 and TRBJ1-2, with 8 bases aligning to TRBD1. Looked up from germline, CDR1 is MDHEN and CDR2 is SYDVKM. Trimming cost V 5 bases and J 2 bases; bases outside gene matches: 10. The CDR3 contains 16 residues. In DNA form, the CDR3 reads TGTGCCAGCAGTACCAATATGGACAGGGCGAACTATGGCTACACCTTC. Its protein is CASSTNMDRANYGYTF.

The V and J genes are TRBV28 and TRBJ2-1, with TRBD2 as a possible D gene (5 bases). Germline values: CDR1 MDHEN, CDR2 SYDVKM. Trimming took off 8 bases at V and 7 bases at J, with 18 bases between the two ends. The length of the CDR3 is 14 residues. CDR3 coding DNA: TGTGCCAGCCTAGCCGGGTTCCTTCATAATGAGCAGTTCTTC. It is translated as CASLAGFLHNEQFF.

The chain has TRBV2 and TRBJ1-2; D not resolved. The CDR3 length is 14 residues. The V gene lost 5 bases and the J gene lost 0 bases, with 10 bases spanning the gap. Germline V lookup: CDR1 SNHLY, CDR2 FYNNEI. The CDR3 nucleotides are TGTGCCAGCAGTAAGAGAGGGACTAACTATGGCTACACCTTC. Translated: CASSKRGTNYGYTF.